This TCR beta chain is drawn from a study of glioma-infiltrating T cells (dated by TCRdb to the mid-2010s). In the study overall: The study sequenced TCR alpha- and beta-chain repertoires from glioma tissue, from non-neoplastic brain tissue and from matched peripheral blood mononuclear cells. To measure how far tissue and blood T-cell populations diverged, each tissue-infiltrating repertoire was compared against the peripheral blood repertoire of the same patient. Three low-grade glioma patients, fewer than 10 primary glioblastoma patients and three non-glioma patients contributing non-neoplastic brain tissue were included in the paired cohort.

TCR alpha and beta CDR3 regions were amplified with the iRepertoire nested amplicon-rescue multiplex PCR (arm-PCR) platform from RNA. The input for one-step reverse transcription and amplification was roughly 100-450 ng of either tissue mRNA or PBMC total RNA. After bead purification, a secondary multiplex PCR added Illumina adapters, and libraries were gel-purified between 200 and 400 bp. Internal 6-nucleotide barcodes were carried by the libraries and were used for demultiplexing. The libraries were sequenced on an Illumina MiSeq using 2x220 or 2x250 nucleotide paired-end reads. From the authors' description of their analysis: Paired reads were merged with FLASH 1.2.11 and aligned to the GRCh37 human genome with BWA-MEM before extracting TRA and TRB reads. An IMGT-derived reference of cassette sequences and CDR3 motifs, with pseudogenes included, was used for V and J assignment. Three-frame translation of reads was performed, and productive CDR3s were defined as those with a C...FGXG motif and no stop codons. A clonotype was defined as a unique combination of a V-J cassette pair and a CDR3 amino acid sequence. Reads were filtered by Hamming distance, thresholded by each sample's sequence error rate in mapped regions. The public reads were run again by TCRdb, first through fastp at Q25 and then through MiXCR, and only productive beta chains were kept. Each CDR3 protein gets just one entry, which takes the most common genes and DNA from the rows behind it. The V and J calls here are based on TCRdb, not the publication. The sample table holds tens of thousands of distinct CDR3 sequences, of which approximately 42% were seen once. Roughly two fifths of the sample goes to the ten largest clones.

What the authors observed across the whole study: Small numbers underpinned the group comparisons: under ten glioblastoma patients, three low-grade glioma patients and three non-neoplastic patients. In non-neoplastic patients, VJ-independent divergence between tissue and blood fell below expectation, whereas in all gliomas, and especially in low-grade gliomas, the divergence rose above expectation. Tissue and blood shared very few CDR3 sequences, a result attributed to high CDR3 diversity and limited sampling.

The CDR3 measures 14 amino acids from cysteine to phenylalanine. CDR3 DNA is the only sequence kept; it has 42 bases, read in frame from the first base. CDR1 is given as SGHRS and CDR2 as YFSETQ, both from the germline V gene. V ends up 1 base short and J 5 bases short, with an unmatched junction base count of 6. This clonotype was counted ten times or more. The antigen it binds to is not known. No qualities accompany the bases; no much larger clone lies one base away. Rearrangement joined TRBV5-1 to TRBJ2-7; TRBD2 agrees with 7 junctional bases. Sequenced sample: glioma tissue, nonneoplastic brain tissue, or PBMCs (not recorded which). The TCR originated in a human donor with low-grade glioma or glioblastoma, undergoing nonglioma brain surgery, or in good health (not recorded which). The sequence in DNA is TGCGCCAGCAGCTTGCAGCGGGGTAGCGACGAGCAGTACTTC. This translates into CASSLQRGSDEQYF. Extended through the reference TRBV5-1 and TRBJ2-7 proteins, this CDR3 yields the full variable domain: KAGVTQTPRYLIKTRGQQVTLSCSPISGHRSVSWYQQTPGQGLQFLFEYFSETQRNKGNFPGRFSGRQFSNSRSEMNVSTLELGDSALYLCASSLQRGSDEQYFGPGTRLTVT.